This T cell receptor beta chain was identified during a study of T-cell memory formation after mild COVID-19. Study as a whole: TCR clusters were mostly donor specific. Study-level points and caveats: Pre-infection memory carried some responding clones, suggesting that cross-reactive memory joined. Day 15 to 85 contracting clones showed balanced CD4/CD8; day 15 to 37 expanders favored CD4+.

MiXCR, run by TCRdb on the 5' RACE reads, gives a single entry per CDR3 protein. The top ten hold around 24% of the sample, which has 300,000 to 400,000 distinct CDR3 sequences, roughly 15% seen once. In regard to this clonotype: No antigen is known for it.

Sequenced: PBMCs or a T cell subset sorted from them (not recorded which). This receptor was taken from a young man who had mild COVID-19 (a few samples of this study predate the infection). Cell type and time point are not known.

The CDR3 loop is CASSFTGTTNEKLFF. Here the CDR3 DNA reads TGCGCCAGCAGCTTTACAGGGACGACTAATGAAAAACTGTTTTTT. The V and J genes are TRBV5-1 and TRBJ1-4; TRBD1 is a possible D gene (6 bases). CDR3 length: 15 amino acids. Germline V gives CDR1 SGHRS, CDR2 YFSETQ. V was trimmed by 2 bases and J by 2 bases, leaving 10 bases between them.